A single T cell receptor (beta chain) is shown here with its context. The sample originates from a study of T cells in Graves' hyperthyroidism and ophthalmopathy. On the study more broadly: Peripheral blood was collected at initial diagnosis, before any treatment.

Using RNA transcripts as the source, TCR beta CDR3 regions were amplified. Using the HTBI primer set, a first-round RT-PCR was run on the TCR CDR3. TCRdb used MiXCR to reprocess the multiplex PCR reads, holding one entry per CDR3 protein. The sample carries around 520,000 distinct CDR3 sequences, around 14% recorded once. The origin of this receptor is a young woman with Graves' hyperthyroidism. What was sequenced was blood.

CDR3 amino acids: CASSLEGGSETQYF. The CDR3 region has the DNA TGTGCCAGCAGCTTAGAAGGAGGATCCGAGACCCAGTACTTC. The rearrangement joins TRBV7-7 to TRBJ2-5; perhaps TRBD2 as D (5 bases). This CDR3 spans 14 amino acids. Trimming cost V 1 base and J 5 bases, with 11 bases left between them. CDR1 and CDR2 (germline): SSHAT, FNYEAQ (reference sequence).